This TCR beta chain was captured in a study of spatial heterogeneity in lung cancer. TCRdb ran MiXCR on the 5' RACE reads and lists one entry per CDR3 protein. Here the sample spans over 250 distinct CDR3 sequences, about 25% being singletons. Documented time point: sample taken at primary tumor resection. The V end was cut by 4 bases, the J end by 4 bases, with 10 bases between. The CDR3 extends over 13 amino acids. In germline, CDR1 is SGHTA, CDR2 FQGNSA. About this clonotype itself: The antigen remains undetermined. Since the library was made to target alpha chains, this beta chain is a stray read and its abundance is not meaningful.

General study results and limits: One measure, the expanded intratumoral alpha and beta TCR count, tracked tumor mutation counts.

The receptor was isolated from a male donor with early-stage non-small cell lung cancer. Sample: lung tumor tissue, taken at surgery. The genes are TRBV7-2 and TRBJ1-2; no firm D call. The CDR3 DNA sequence: TGTGCCAGCAGCTGGGCAGGCCTCTATGGCTACACCTTC. Its translation is CASSWAGLYGYTF.